This paragraph reports one T cell receptor beta chain. Germline CDR1 SNHLY, CDR2 FYNNEI. The V and J ends lost 4 bases and 0 bases respectively, with 16 bases between them. The CDR3 runs to 17 residues. The data were obtained in a study of blood T cell repertoires in COVID-19. Study at large: PBMCs, B-cell-depleted T cells, or T cells provided the cDNA or gDNA that made up the material.

In the original processing: Reference gene primer amplification gave nucleated cell count estimates. TCRdb's table, derived via immunoSEQ multiplex PCR, lists solely in-frame clones and lacks some. The V and J calls and clone size are taken from that table; D and trimming were inferred from the DNA. The table records around 310,000 clones, roughly 89% of them present only once. The cohort comprised adults aged roughly 18 to 95 years residing in about two dozen US areas. What the recovered Cohort 3 donors had was two negative PCRs, clearance, or symptom resolution. The TCR originated in a woman younger than 45 who had recovered from COVID-19. The source material was PBMCs or T cells enriched from blood (not recorded which). The chain employs TRBV2 and TRBJ1-3; unclear D gene. The CDR3 spells CASSVFSWQNSGNTIYF. CDR3 DNA sequence: TGTGCCAGCAGTGTTTTTTCGTGGCAGAACTCTGGAAACACCATATATTTT.